This TCR beta chain stems from a study of T cells after posttransplantation cyclophosphamide. Study results and caveats: Recipient CMV seropositivity and CMV reactivation strongly tracked TRB clonality. Later blood repertoires were often dominated by clones from the donor CD8+ memory compartment. TRB overlap between skin or GI tissue T cells and blood was limited.

The related graft donor's blood sample was taken on the day of bone marrow donation. The table lists this clone with many counts. Its matching antigen is unknown. CDR1 and CDR2 from the germline V gene are SGHNT and YYREEE (reference sequence). The CDR3 is 16 residues long. V shed 0 bases and J 1 base; nucleotides not matched to a gene: 5. Clones were read by immunoSEQ multiplex PCR, and TCRdb kept only the in-frame ones, dropping some. The sample contains 25,000 to 30,000 clones, none occurring once; about 2.5% lies in the top ten. Sequences were obtained from PBMCs. The V and J genes are TRBV5-4 and TRBJ2-5, with 8 positions matching TRBD2. The origin of this receptor is a woman between 55 and 75 years old in good health, CMV-negative, and a related stem cell transplant donor. The CDR3 bases are TGTGCCAGCAGCTTGGGCTCTAGCGGGTCCCAAGAGACCCAGTACTTC. Translated, it gives CASSLGSSGSQETQYF.